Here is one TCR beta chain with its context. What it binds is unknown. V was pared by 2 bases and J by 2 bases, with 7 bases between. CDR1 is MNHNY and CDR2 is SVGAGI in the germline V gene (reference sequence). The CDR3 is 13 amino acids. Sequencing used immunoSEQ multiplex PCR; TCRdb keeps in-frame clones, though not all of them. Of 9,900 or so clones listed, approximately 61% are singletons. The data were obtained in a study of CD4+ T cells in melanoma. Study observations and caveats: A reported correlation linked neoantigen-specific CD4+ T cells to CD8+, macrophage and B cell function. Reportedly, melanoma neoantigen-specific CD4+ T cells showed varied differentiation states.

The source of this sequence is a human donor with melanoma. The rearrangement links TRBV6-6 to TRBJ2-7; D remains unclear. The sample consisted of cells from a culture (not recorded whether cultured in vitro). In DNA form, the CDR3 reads TGTGCCAGCAGTTACGTCAGCACCTACGAGCAGTACTTC. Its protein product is CASSYVSTYEQYF.